Below are 4 T cell receptor beta chains sequenced from a single sample in a study of T cell changes during pregnancy in multiple sclerosis. TCRdb's copy holds only in-frame clones and misses some; the assay was immunoSEQ multiplex PCR. The sample gives approximately 37,000 clones, 94% of which show up once; about 1.7% is in the top ten. The material sequenced was peripheral blood, taken in the third trimester of pregnancy. These receptors were taken from a female donor with multiple sclerosis, enrolled in a pregnancy study.

The chain combines TRBV4-1 with TRBJ2-1, with TRBD2 identical over 10 bases. Looked up from germline, CDR1 is MGHRA and CDR2 is YSYEKL. This CDR3 contains 16 residues. Trimming cost V 1 base and J 9 bases; bases outside gene matches: 9. CDR3 residues: CASSQGIAGGRSEQFF. The CDR3 DNA follows: TGCGCCAGCAGCCAAGGTATAGCGGGAGGTCGGAGTGAGCAGTTCTTC.

CDR3 sequence reads: CASYDFAGGANTGELFF. The CDR3 nucleotides are TGTGCCAGCTATGACTTTGCGGGGGGGGCCAACACCGGGGAGCTGTTTTTT. The V call is TRBV2, the J call TRBJ2-2; TRBD2 matches 9 bases. J was trimmed by 2 bases and V by 8 bases; bases with no gene match: 12. There are 17 residues in the CDR3. Germline CDR1 SNHLY, CDR2 FYNNEI.

The chain has TRBV9 and TRBJ1-4, with 7 positions matching TRBD1. In germline, CDR1 is SGDLS, CDR2 YYNGEE. The V and J ends lost 1 base and 8 bases, in that order; junction bases with no gene match: 8. This CDR3 has 15 amino acids. CDR3 nucleotide sequence: TGTGCCAGCAGCGTACCGGACAGGTGGGGCGAAAAACTGTTTTTT. This encodes CASSVPDRWGEKLFF.

The gene calls are TRBV6-1 and TRBJ1-2, with unresolved D. This CDR3 comprises 15 residues. Germline CDR1 is MNHNS and CDR2 is SASEGT. V was cut by 5 bases and J by 1 base, with 14 bases left in between. The CDR3 nucleotides are TGTGCCAGCAGTTCTCAAACCCAGGTTAACTATGGCTACACCTTC. This codes for CASSSQTQVNYGYTF.